The 29 T cell receptor beta chains given below trace back to one sample, sequenced in a study of regulatory T cells in long-lasting Graves disease. Stated time point: persistent/refractory GD, antithyroid drugs over 5 years with positive TRAb. Scientists built the TCR library using RNA that was extracted from PBMCs. With iRepertoire HTBI primers and Arm-PCR of CDR3 regions, TCR beta libraries were built. MiXCR was run by TCRdb on the multiplex PCR reads, yielding one entry per CDR3 protein. This table has 300,000 or so distinct CDR3 sequences, around a fifth appearing once. This specimen consisted of peripheral blood mononuclear cells (PBMCs), obtained when the disease was refractory, from a patient treated with antithyroid drugs. The source of these receptors is a female donor with Graves disease.

The V gene is TRBV9, the J gene TRBJ1-3; D remains unclear. This CDR3 spans 15 amino acids. Per the germline V gene, CDR1 is SGDLS and CDR2 is YYNGEE. Trimming left V 0 bases short and J 2 bases short, with 9 bases between. The CDR3, as DNA: TGTGCCAGCAGCGTAGCGTCAGGCGCTGGAAACACCATATATTTT. This gives the protein CASSVASGAGNTIYF.

V gene TRBV28 combines with J gene TRBJ1-5, with 7 nucleotides matching TRBD1. The V segment lost 6 bases and the J segment 3 bases; nucleotides outside the gene matches: 11. CDR3 size: 16 residues. Germline V gives CDR1 MDHEN, CDR2 SYDVKM. The CDR3 DNA sequence: TGTGCCAGCAGCCCCGAGACAGGGTCCTACAATCAGCCCCAGCATTTT. Protein: CASSPETGSYNQPQHF.

This clonotype has at least ten counts. This chain links TRBV3-1 with TRBJ1-1; D is ambiguous. Germline V gene sequence: CDR1 LGHDT, CDR2 YNNKEL (reference sequence). V lost 2 bases and J 1 base, leaving 5 bases between the germline ends. This CDR3 spans 13 amino acids. This CDR3 reads CASSQYRNTEAFF. CDR3 sequence (DNA): TGTGCCAGCAGCCAATACAGGAACACTGAAGCTTTCTTT.

A remark on this clonotype: This sequence may be a read error, since a much larger clone differs from it by one base. Written as DNA, the CDR3 is TGCAGTGCTAGAGCTTCCTACGGCAGGGGATCTACCGGGGAGCTGTTTTTT. Its protein is CSARASYGRGSTGELFF. The chain recombines TRBV20-1 with TRBJ2-2, with a possible D match to TRBD1 (6 bases). There are 17 residues in the CDR3. Per germline, CDR1 DFQATT and CDR2 SNEGSKA (reference sequence). Trimming left V 1 base short and J 5 bases short, with 20 bases between.

This clonotype was recorded at least ten times. The chain links TRBV6-5 to TRBJ2-5, with a weak D call TRBD1 (5 bases). The germline CDR1 and CDR2 sequences are MNHEY and SVGAGI. V was shortened by 2 bases and J by 0 bases, with 7 bases between the two germline ends. This CDR3 is 14 amino acids long. The CDR3 nucleotides read TGTGCCAGCAGTTACGCAGGGAACCAAGAGACCCAGTACTTC. Protein sequence: CASSYAGNQETQYF.

This clonotype was picked up many times. The chain has TRBV6-1 and TRBJ1-1; maybe TRBD1 (5 bases). The CDR3 consists of 14 residues. Germline V gene data show CDR1 as MNHNS and CDR2 as SASEGT. Trimming shortened V by 6 bases and J by 6 bases, and 17 bases separated the two germline ends. CDR3 region: CASRTGAETAEAFF. The CDR3 DNA follows: TGTGCCAGCAGAACCGGGGCGGAAACGGCTGAAGCTTTCTTT.

The V call is TRBV7-3, the J call TRBJ1-1; D unclear. Trimming took off 3 bases at V and 2 bases at J, with 7 bases between the two ends. Per germline, CDR1 SGHTA and CDR2 FQGTGA. CDR3 size: 13 residues. CDR3 sequence (DNA): TGTGCCAGCAGCTTCGATTTTAACACTGAAGCTTTCTTT. Its protein product is CASSFDFNTEAFF.

V is TRBV9 and J is TRBJ2-7, with 12 bases identical to TRBD2. V was pared by 3 bases and J by 4 bases, with 5 bases of the junction left unmatched. The length of the CDR3 is 15 residues. Germline V gene sequence: CDR1 SGDLS, CDR2 YYNGEE. The CDR3 spells CASSAWTSGDYEQYF. The CDR3 nucleotides are TGTGCCAGCAGCGCTTGGACTAGCGGGGATTACGAGCAGTACTTC.

This CDR3 reads CASRATGSNQPQHF. Written as DNA, the CDR3 is TGTGCCAGTAGAGCGACAGGGAGCAATCAGCCCCAGCATTTT. The chain is built from TRBV19 and TRBJ1-5, with 7 bases lining up with TRBD1. Germline V gives CDR1 LNHDA, CDR2 SQIVND (reference sequence). This CDR3 comprises 14 residues. V lost 6 bases to trimming and J lost 1 base; unmatched junction nucleotides: 3.

In its sample, this clonotype was seen many times. V gene TRBV24-1 combines with J gene TRBJ2-5, with 14 nucleotides matching TRBD2. Germline loops: CDR1 KGHDR, CDR2 SFDVKD. CDR3 length: 13 residues. V was pared by 10 bases and J by 5 bases, with 2 bases of the junction left unmatched. The CDR3: CATGLAGAETQYF. For the CDR3, the DNA is TGTGCCACGGGACTAGCGGGAGCCGAGACCCAGTACTTC.

V gene TRBV30 combines with J gene TRBJ2-5; 10 bases align to TRBD2. The germline V gene encodes CDR1 GTSNPN and CDR2 SVGIG (reference sequence). The CDR3 length is 13 residues. J gave up 7 bases and V 1 base, and 3 bases lay outside the gene matches. The CDR3 reads CAWSGSGGGTQYF. CDR3 coding DNA: TGTGCCTGGAGTGGAAGCGGGGGGGGGACCCAGTACTTC.

The chain is built from TRBV7-6 and TRBJ2-2; 9 positions match TRBD2. CDR3 length equals 16 residues. From germline, CDR1 is SGHVS and CDR2 FNYEAQ. V lost 5 bases and J lost 3; bases outside the gene matches: 7. CDR3 nucleotide sequence: TGTGCCAGCAGCCCAACGACTAGCGGTTACACCGGGGAGCTGTTTTTT. Protein: CASSPTTSGYTGELFF. Filled out from reference TRBV7-6 and TRBJ2-2, the complete variable domain reads GAGVSQSPRYKVTKRGQDVALRCDPISGHVSLYWYRQALGQGPEFLTYFNYEAQQDKSGLPNDRFSAERPEGSISTLTIQRTEQRDSAMYRCASSPTTSGYTGELFFGEGSRLTVL.

This clonotype was detected many times. Here the CDR3 reads CATSDLGRDTGELFF. CDR3 nucleotides: TGTGCCACCAGTGATTTGGGCAGGGACACCGGGGAGCTGTTTTTT. The chain links TRBV24-1 to TRBJ2-2; tentatively, D is TRBD1 (5 bases). The CDR3 runs to 15 residues. Germline V gene lookup returns CDR1 KGHDR and CDR2 SFDVKD. The V gene lost 0 bases and the J gene lost 3 bases, with 7 bases spanning the gap.

The CDR3 DNA reads TGTGCCAGCATGATAGGAAGCAATCAGCCCCAGCATTTT. Protein: CASMIGSNQPQHF. J is TRBJ1-5 and V is TRBV6-1; no definite D call. Germline-derived CDR1 and CDR2 are MNHNS and SASEGT. V lost 7 bases and J 1 base, leaving 8 bases between the germline ends. The CDR3 is 13 residues long.

Remarks on this clonotype: A read error is possible here, since a much larger clone lies one base away. This chain connects TRBV29-1 to TRBJ1-2, with TRBD1 matching over 12 bases. After removal of 6 bases from V and 4 bases from J, the junction contained 6 bases not matched to a gene. The CDR3 has 14 amino acids. Germline CDR1 and CDR2: SQVTM and ANQGSEA. CDR3 in amino acids: CSVAGTGGAYGYTF. The CDR3 DNA reads as TGCAGCGTCGCCGGGACAGGGGGCGCCTATGGCTACACCTTC.

This clonotype was observed many times. The DNA for the CDR3 is TGTGCCAGCACCTCTCAGGGAGTTGGCTACACCTTC. This translates into CASTSQGVGYTF. The chain has TRBV28 and TRBJ1-2; tentatively, D is TRBD1 (5 bases). This CDR3 is 12 amino acids long. Germline CDR1 and CDR2: MDHEN and SYDVKM. V lost 7 bases to trimming and J lost 7 bases, with 13 bases between them.

This clonotype was observed many times. This chain joins TRBV6-1 and TRBJ2-5; 9 bases agree with TRBD2. The CDR3 is made up of 15 amino acids. The J segment lost 2 bases and the V segment lost 2 bases, leaving 3 bases of the junction unmatched. CDR1 and CDR2 from the germline V gene are MNHNS and SASEGT. The CDR3 reads CASSELAGTQETQYF. In nucleotides, the CDR3 is TGTGCCAGCAGTGAACTAGCGGGGACACAAGAGACCCAGTACTTC.

This clonotype was observed a handful of times. This rearrangement joins TRBV2 to TRBJ2-7; D gene uncertain. The CDR3 sequence is 11 residues long. The V gene's germline CDR1 is SNHLY and CDR2 FYNNEI. The V and J ends lost 4 bases and 5 bases respectively, with 6 bases between them. In nucleotides, the CDR3 is TGTGCCAGCAGTGCAGATCACGAGCAGTACTTC. It specifies CASSADHEQYF.

The chain joins TRBV7-9 to TRBJ1-1; D is perhaps TRBD1 (6 bases). The CDR3 loop spans 14 amino acids. Trimming shortened V by 5 bases and J by 1 base, and 11 bases separated the two germline ends. Looked up from germline, CDR1 is SEHNR and CDR2 is FQNEAQ (reference sequence). This chain's CDR3 is CASSPQQGNTEAFF. CDR3 nucleotide sequence: TGTGCCAGCAGCCCACAACAGGGGAACACTGAAGCTTTCTTT.

Ten or more counts support this clonotype. The V gene is TRBV2, the J gene TRBJ1-3; 11 nucleotides align to TRBD1. This CDR3 has 15 residues. In germline, CDR1 is SNHLY, CDR2 FYNNEI. V lost 7 bases and J lost 2; bases outside the gene matches: 4. CDR3 in DNA: TGTGCCAGCACCGGGACAGGGGGTGCTGGAAACACCATATATTTT. It encodes CASTGTGGAGNTIYF. Using reference TRBV2 and TRBJ1-3 for the parts outside the CDR3, the full variable domain is EPEVTQTPSHQVTQMGQEVILRCVPISNHLYFYWYRQILGQKVEFLVSFYNNEISEKSEIFDDQFSVERPDGSNFTLKIRSTKLEDSAMYFCASTGTGGAGNTIYFGEGSWLTVV.

This clonotype was recorded many times. The chain couples TRBV20-1 to TRBJ2-4; D is uncertain. Germline loops: CDR1 DFQATT, CDR2 SNEGSKA (reference sequence). The CDR3 spans 15 residues. Trimming cost V 0 bases and J 0 bases, with 9 bases left between them. The CDR3 region is CSARELTLAKNIQYF. CDR3 nucleotides: TGCAGTGCTAGAGAATTGACCTTAGCCAAAAACATTCAGTACTTC.

As for this clonotype: A read error may be the cause here, since a much bigger clone is one base away. The rearrangement joins TRBV6-1 to TRBJ2-7; 11 bases agree with TRBD1. Germline V gene sequence: CDR1 MNHNS, CDR2 SASEGT. V lost 2 bases to trimming and J lost 6 bases; unmatched junction nucleotides: 9. The CDR3 loop spans 16 amino acids. The CDR3 is CASSEFIGTGGSEQYF. The CDR3 DNA reads TGTGCCAGCAGTGAATTTATCGGGACAGGGGGTTCCGAGCAGTACTTC.

This clonotype was observed a handful of times. CDR3 amino acids: CASSLVRGEAFF. DNA for the CDR3: TGTGCCAGCAGCTTGGTGCGGGGGGAAGCTTTCTTT. The chain uses TRBV5-6 and TRBJ1-1; tentatively, D is TRBD1 (5 bases). Germline assignment: CDR1 SGHDT and CDR2 YYEEEE. The CDR3 runs to 12 residues. V lost 0 bases, J lost 8 bases, and 8 bases lay in between.

This clonotype came up many times. The chain is built from TRBV2 and TRBJ1-1, with D perhaps matching TRBD1 (5 bases). The germline CDR1 and CDR2 sequences are SNHLY and FYNNEI. V lost 1 base, J lost 3 bases, and 9 bases lay in between. The CDR3 extends over 14 amino acids. CDR3 protein: CASSEGGADTEAFF. As DNA, the CDR3 is TGTGCCAGCAGTGAAGGGGGCGCGGACACTGAAGCTTTCTTT.

This clonotype came up many times. The chain employs TRBV5-1 and TRBJ1-6; no definite D call. V was clipped by 1 base and J by 5 bases, with 7 bases between them. CDR3 size: 14 residues. CDR1 and CDR2 from the germline V gene are SGHRS and YFSETQ. The CDR3 DNA sequence: TGCGCCAGCAGCTTGTTCGGGGATAATTCACCCCTCCACTTT. Translating gives CASSLFGDNSPLHF. The variable domain in full, with the rest retrieved from reference TRBV5-1 and TRBJ1-6, is KAGVTQTPRYLIKTRGQQVTLSCSPISGHRSVSWYQQTPGQGLQFLFEYFSETQRNKGNFPGRFSGRQFSNSRSEMNVSTLELGDSALYLCASSLFGDNSPLHFGNGTRLTVT.

In the case of this clonotype: The junction does not match germline at one end; this may be a read error. This chain connects TRBV12-3 or TRBV12-4 to TRBJ2-7, with 10 bases aligning to TRBD1. There are 14 residues in the CDR3. DNA for the CDR3: TGTGCCGGCAGTTGGACAGGGGGCTCCTACGAGCAGTACTTC. As protein: CAGSWTGGSYEQYF.

This clonotype has ten or more counts. The chain has TRBV5-1 and TRBJ2-5; weak D call: TRBD1 (6 bases). V was pared by 0 bases and J by 0 bases, with 12 bases between. The CDR3 length is 16 residues. Germline CDR1 reads SGHRS; CDR2 reads YFSETQ. Here the CDR3 DNA reads TGCGCCAGCAGCTTGGCAGGACAGCCGTACCAAGAGACCCAGTACTTC. Protein: CASSLAGQPYQETQYF.

In this sample, this clonotype turned up many times. This chain joins TRBV3-1 and TRBJ2-5; 11 bases agree with TRBD1. CDR1 is LGHDT, CDR2 YNNKEL, per germline (reference sequence). Trimming took 3 bases from V and 4 from J; bases not matched to a gene: 4. This CDR3 comprises 15 residues. The CDR3, as DNA: TGTGCCAGCAGCCATCCGGGACAGGGGGGAGAGACCCAGTACTTC. It translates to CASSHPGQGGETQYF.

This chain connects TRBV2 to TRBJ2-3; TRBD2 is a possible D gene (5 bases). The CDR3 extends over 15 amino acids. Germline CDR1 SNHLY, CDR2 FYNNEI. Trimming took 7 bases from V and 0 from J, leaving 14 bases between them. CDR3 bases: TGTGCCAGCACCTCGGTCCAGCGGAGCACAGATACGCAGTATTTT. It codes for CASTSVQRSTDTQYF.